The 18 T cell receptor beta chains below all came from one sample that was sequenced in a study of T cell repertoires in cytomegalovirus infection. Their antigens are not known. TCRdb independently ran MiXCR on the reads; one entry per CDR3 protein. The sample carries roughly 220,000 distinct CDR3 sequences, 35% to 40% recorded once. The starting material was CD8+ T cells from cultured PBMCs, obtained from culture after CMV antigen stimulation. Every receptor here comes from a human donor in good health (CMV status not recorded). Some clones in this sample may be carry-over from other donors' samples.

Only a few counts were recorded for this clonotype. This chain links TRBV12-3 or TRBV12-4 with TRBJ2-7; 7 nucleotides line up with TRBD1. Trimming removed 10 bases from V and 7 bases from J; junction bases left unmatched: 19. The CDR3 sequence is 15 residues long. The CDR3 loop reads CAKQGPLDRVWEQYF. The DNA for the CDR3 is TGTGCCAAGCAAGGCCCGCTAGACAGGGTCTGGGAGCAGTACTTC.

The chain has TRBV28 and TRBJ2-1; 8 positions match TRBD2. Germline assignment: CDR1 MDHEN and CDR2 SYDVKM. Losses at the gene ends were 6 bases for V and 9 bases for J; bases not matched to a gene: 22. The CDR3 has 18 amino acids. This CDR3 is CASSRGLVVKLGEGEQFF. The CDR3 bases are TGTGCCAGCAGCCGGGGACTAGTAGTTAAGTTGGGAGAGGGTGAGCAGTTCTTC.

This clonotype has only a few counts. The chain uses TRBV7-8 and TRBJ1-6, with 7 bases lining up with TRBD1. CDR1 and CDR2 (germline): SGHVS, FQNEAQ. The CDR3 has 17 residues. V gave up 5 bases and J gave up 3 bases; unmatched junction bases: 10. CDR3 sequence: CASSGQVIGVYNSPLHF. The CDR3 DNA is TGTGCCAGCAGCGGACAGGTTATTGGGGTCTATAATTCACCCCTCCACTTT.

This chain uses TRBV28 with TRBJ1-1, with D possibly TRBD1 on 5 matching bases. The germline V gene has CDR1 MDHEN and CDR2 SYDVKM. The CDR3 length is 16 residues. Trimming removed 6 bases at V and 1 base at J, with 18 bases between. The chain's CDR3 is CASRQNTKGANTEAFF. Here the CDR3 DNA reads TGTGCCAGCAGGCAAAACACTAAAGGGGCGAACACTGAAGCTTTCTTT.

This clonotype was seen a few times. The chain couples TRBV7-9 to TRBJ1-5; unclear D gene. Germline CDR1 reads SEHNR; CDR2 reads FQNEAQ (reference sequence). V lost 4 bases to trimming and J lost 4 bases, with 11 bases between them. The CDR3 runs 14 residues. CDR3 protein: CASSSAGGNQPQHF. CDR3 DNA: TGTGCCAGCAGCTCGGCAGGAGGGAATCAGCCCCAGCATTTT.

Concerning this clonotype: An end of the junction differs from the germline gene, which may be a read error. The J gene is TRBJ2-5, the V gene TRBV7-9; 9 bases are shared with TRBD1. CDR3 size: 16 residues. Germline V CDR1 and CDR2: SEHNR, FQNEAQ (reference sequence). The CDR3: CANSAWTGAHPETQYF. CDR3 sequence (DNA): TGTGCCAACAGCGCCTGGACAGGGGCCCATCCGGAGACCCAGTACTTC.

This clonotype was seen only once. The conserved closing phenylalanine or tryptophan is absent in this CDR3, likely reflecting a read error. This chain joins TRBV6-1 and TRBJ1-5; TRBD1 is a possible D gene (6 bases). CDR1 is MNHNS, CDR2 SASEGT, per germline. The CDR3 consists of 15 residues. This CDR3 is CARSEEAGVVQPQHV. As DNA, the CDR3 is TGTGCCAGAAGTGAAGAAGCAGGGGTGGTTCAGCCCCAGCATGTT.

There are a few counts of this clonotype. CDR3 protein: CASSWRSGQGGSYNSPLHF. In nucleotides, the CDR3 is TGTGCCAGCAGCTGGCGATCCGGACAGGGGGGTTCCTATAATTCACCCCTCCACTTT. The chain has TRBV7-9 and TRBJ1-6; 10 nucleotides align to TRBD1. The CDR3 has 19 amino acids. CDR1 is SEHNR, CDR2 FQNEAQ, per germline (reference sequence). V shed 4 bases, J shed 1 base, and the junction held 10 bases outside the gene matches.

This clonotype has just one count. This chain connects TRBV9 to TRBJ2-7; 8 bases line up with TRBD1. CDR3 length equals 15 residues. Unmatched junction bases numbered 10, after V lost 4 bases and J lost 4 bases. The germline CDR1 and CDR2 sequences are SGDLS and YYNGEE. CDR3 sequence: CASSPGTGPLYEQYF. In DNA, the CDR3 is TGTGCCAGCAGCCCGGGGACAGGACCTCTTTACGAGCAGTACTTC.

The table lists this clonotype with many counts. This chain links TRBV15 with TRBJ2-2, with TRBD2 matching 12 bases. In germline, CDR1 is LNHNV, CDR2 YYDKDF (reference sequence). V trimming: 3 bases; J trimming: 4 bases; junction bases outside the gene matches: 9. The CDR3 covers 18 residues. The CDR3 region is CATSRVFLAGGSTGELFF. The DNA of the CDR3 is TGTGCCACCAGCAGGGTCTTTCTAGCGGGGGGGTCCACCGGGGAGCTGTTTTTT. Drawing the rest from reference TRBV15 and TRBJ2-2, the complete variable domain is DAMVIQNPRYQVTQFGKPVTLSCSQTLNHNVMYWYQQKSSQAPKLLFHYYDKDFNNEADTPDNFQSRRPNTSFCFLDIRSPGLGDTAMYLCATSRVFLAGGSTGELFFGEGSRLTVL.

The V and J genes are TRBV30 and TRBJ1-4, with D tentatively TRBD1 (6 bases). The CDR3 is 14 residues long. The V gene's germline CDR1 is GTSNPN and CDR2 SVGIG (reference sequence). V gave up 3 bases and J gave up 4 bases, with 12 bases separating them. CDR3 DNA sequence: TGTGCCTGGAGGGCACAGGGAGTTAATGAAAAACTGTTTTTT. This gives the protein CAWRAQGVNEKLFF.

This clonotype was seen a few times. This rearrangement joins TRBV27 to TRBJ1-4, with D unclear. V shed 3 bases and J shed 3 bases, with 14 bases lying between them. The germline gives CDR1 MNHEY, CDR2 SMNVEV (reference sequence). This CDR3 has 16 residues. CDR3 bases: TGTGCCAGCAGTTTTTCTTATCGAGCCCCTAATGAAAAACTGTTTTTT. It yields the protein CASSFSYRAPNEKLFF.

The chain links TRBV7-2 to TRBJ2-1, with a tentative D call TRBD2 (6 bases). Germline assignment: CDR1 SGHTA and CDR2 FQGNSA. The V and J ends lost 0 bases and 2 bases respectively, with 8 bases between them. This CDR3 has 15 amino acids. The chain's CDR3 is CASSLAAGTYNEQFF. In DNA, the CDR3 is TGTGCCAGCAGCTTAGCTGCGGGAACCTACAATGAGCAGTTCTTC.

As concerns this clonotype: A much larger clone sits a single nucleotide away, making a read error possible. The V gene is TRBV7-6, the J gene TRBJ2-3; D is ambiguous. There are 17 residues in the CDR3. CDR1 is SGHVS, CDR2 FNYEAQ, per germline. V gave up 9 bases and J gave up 6 bases, with 28 bases separating them. The DNA for the CDR3 is TGTGCCAGAAGCCCAACCCCCCCTAAGCGTGAGAGGGATACGCAGTATTTT. It specifies CARSPTPPKRERDTQYF.

The chain links TRBV27 to TRBJ1-2, with D possibly matching TRBD1 (6 bases). CDR3 length: 13 residues. Trimming removed 1 base at V and 6 bases at J, with 9 bases between. From germline, CDR1 is MNHEY and CDR2 SMNVEV (reference sequence). CDR3 in amino acids: CASSLLGGNGYTF. DNA for the CDR3: TGTGCCAGCAGTTTATTAGGGGGGAATGGCTACACCTTC.

The V call is TRBV24-1, the J call TRBJ2-1; a weak D match, TRBD2 (6 bases). Trimming took off 0 bases at V and 6 bases at J, with 11 bases between the two ends. Germline V gene sequence: CDR1 KGHDR, CDR2 SFDVKD. The CDR3 consists of 15 residues. CDR3 sequence: CATSDLNPGLNEQFF. In nucleotides, the CDR3 is TGTGCCACCAGTGATTTGAATCCGGGACTCAATGAGCAGTTCTTC.

The chain is built from TRBV10-3 and TRBJ1-1, with D uncertain. The V gene lost 7 bases and the J gene lost 0 bases, with 9 bases spanning the gap. CDR3 size: 13 residues. Germline CDR1 and CDR2: ENHRY and SYGVKD. The CDR3, as DNA: TGTGCCATCACCCGAGACCTGAACACTGAAGCTTTCTTT. Amino acid sequence: CAITRDLNTEAFF.

The chain uses TRBV5-5 and TRBJ2-3; tentatively, D is TRBD1 or TRBD2 (5 bases each). This CDR3 spans 17 amino acids. V lost 1 base and J lost 0, with 15 bases in between. The germline gives CDR1 SGHKS, CDR2 YYEKEE (reference sequence). The CDR3 reads CASSLRDSEGSTDTQYF. In DNA form, the CDR3 reads TGTGCCAGCAGCTTGCGAGACAGTGAGGGAAGCACAGATACGCAGTATTTT.